This is a list of T cell receptor beta chains from one sample in a study of T cells after yellow fever vaccination. A single record per CDR3 protein comes from TCRdb applying MiXCR to the 5' RACE reads. The top ten hold 15% to 20% of the sample, which has more than 250,000 distinct CDR3 sequences, about 6.6% seen once. Source: PBMCs, taken roughly 46 days after the first yellow fever vaccination. These receptors were obtained from a man between 18 and 29 years old who received the YFV17D yellow fever vaccine. Both conserved end residues are part of each CDR3. D genes are given only for firm matches. Part of the rows lack a size; the others show once, few, many or a class for expanded clones.

j_gene: TRBJ2-4
v_gene: TRBV2
d_gene: TRBD1
abundance: few
CDR3aa: CASSGTGPTIQYF
CDR3nt: TGTGCCAGCAGCGGGACAGGACCCACAATTCAGTACTTC

j_gene: TRBJ2-2
v_gene: TRBV7-9
d_gene: TRBD1
abundance: many
CDR3aa: CASSWRTGGAGELFF
CDR3nt: TGTGCCAGCAGCTGGAGGACAGGGGGCGCCGGGGAGCTGTTTTTT

j_gene: TRBJ1-1
v_gene: TRBV20-1
d_gene: NA
abundance: few
CDR3aa: CSASPAGVLAFF
CDR3nt: TGCAGTGCCTCCCCCGCGGGAGTATTAGCTTTCTTT

j_gene: TRBJ2-3
v_gene: TRBV12-5
d_gene: NA
abundance: few
CDR3aa: CASGLGVTPVGTDTQYF
CDR3nt: TGTGCTAGTGGTTTGGGGGTTACCCCGGTTGGGACAGATACGCAGTATTTT

j_gene: TRBJ2-7
v_gene: TRBV20-1
d_gene: NA
abundance: NA
CDR3aa: CSARIRGAAAYEQYF
CDR3nt: TGCAGTGCTAGGATACGAGGGGCGGCGGCCTACGAGCAGTACTTC

j_gene: TRBJ1-5
v_gene: TRBV12-3/TRBV12-4
d_gene: TRBD1
abundance: NA
CDR3aa: CASSPPGQGYQPQHF
CDR3nt: TGTGCCAGCAGTCCTCCGGGACAGGGGTATCAGCCCCAGCATTTT

j_gene: TRBJ2-7
v_gene: TRBV6-5
d_gene: NA
abundance: many
CDR3aa: CASSQGTYEQYF
CDR3nt: TGTGCCAGCAGCCAGGGAACCTACGAGCAGTACTTC

j_gene: TRBJ2-3
v_gene: TRBV11-1
d_gene: NA
abundance: few
CDR3aa: CASSFEADSTDTQYF
CDR3nt: TGTGCCAGCAGCTTTGAGGCGGATAGCACAGATACGCAGTATTTT

j_gene: TRBJ2-5
v_gene: TRBV4-3
d_gene: TRBD2
abundance: many
CDR3aa: CASSHRLAGGETQYF
CDR3nt: TGCGCCAGCAGCCACCGACTAGCGGGGGGAGAGACCCAGTACTTC

j_gene: TRBJ2-5
v_gene: TRBV19
d_gene: NA
abundance: few
CDR3aa: CASSVGAGAGETQYF
CDR3nt: TGTGCCAGTAGTGTAGGAGCAGGGGCTGGAGAGACCCAGTACTTC

j_gene: TRBJ1-4
v_gene: TRBV20-1
d_gene: NA
abundance: many
CDR3aa: CSASVLRPLGEKLFF
CDR3nt: TGCAGTGCTAGTGTCTTGCGACCTCTAGGGGAAAAACTGTTTTTT

j_gene: TRBJ2-1
v_gene: TRBV7-9
d_gene: TRBD1
abundance: few
CDR3aa: CASTKGQGVYNEQFF
CDR3nt: TGTGCCAGCACCAAGGGACAGGGGGTCTACAATGAGCAGTTCTTC

j_gene: TRBJ1-5
v_gene: TRBV5-1
d_gene: TRBD1
abundance: many
CDR3aa: CASSLESGTGQPQHF
CDR3nt: TGCGCCAGCAGCTTGGAGTCCGGGACAGGTCAGCCCCAGCATTTT

j_gene: TRBJ2-5
v_gene: TRBV9
d_gene: TRBD2
abundance: NA
CDR3aa: CASSEGLAQQETQYF
CDR3nt: TGTGCCAGCAGCGAGGGACTAGCGCAGCAAGAGACCCAGTACTTC

j_gene: TRBJ2-3
v_gene: TRBV12-3/TRBV12-4
d_gene: NA
abundance: NA
CDR3aa: CASSFGGGQPDTQYF
CDR3nt: TGTGCCAGCAGTTTTGGGGGCGGCCAGCCAGATACGCAGTATTTT

j_gene: TRBJ1-2
v_gene: TRBV4-1
d_gene: NA
abundance: few
CDR3aa: CASSQSRNYGYTF
CDR3nt: TGCGCCAGCAGCCAATCCAGGAACTATGGCTACACCTTC

j_gene: TRBJ1-2
v_gene: TRBV19
d_gene: NA
abundance: few
CDR3aa: CASSSSQTHRVGGYTF
CDR3nt: TGTGCCAGTTCCAGCAGCCAAACCCACAGGGTCGGCGGCTACACCTTC

j_gene: TRBJ1-2
v_gene: TRBV3-1
d_gene: TRBD1
abundance: few
CDR3aa: CASSQRQGYGYTF
CDR3nt: TGTGCCAGCAGCCAACGACAGGGGTATGGCTACACCTTC

j_gene: TRBJ1-4
v_gene: TRBV15
d_gene: NA
abundance: few
CDR3aa: CATKQESQTPILFF
CDR3nt: TGTGCCACCAAACAAGAGAGCCAGACCCCGATACTGTTTTTT

j_gene: TRBJ2-3
v_gene: TRBV5-6
d_gene: NA
abundance: NA
CDR3aa: CASSSVTGTQYF
CDR3nt: TGTGCCAGCAGCTCGGTTACGGGTACGCAGTATTTT

j_gene: TRBJ2-3
v_gene: TRBV7-8
d_gene: NA
abundance: NA
CDR3aa: CASSAATGYTDTQYF
CDR3nt: TGTGCCAGCAGCGCTGCCACGGGATACACAGATACGCAGTATTTT

j_gene: TRBJ2-3
v_gene: TRBV5-1
d_gene: TRBD2
abundance: many
CDR3aa: CASRGLEVTDTQYF
CDR3nt: TGCGCCAGCAGGGGACTAGAAGTCACAGATACGCAGTATTTT

j_gene: TRBJ1-6
v_gene: TRBV5-1
d_gene: NA
abundance: many
CDR3aa: CASTGEGLSPLHF
CDR3nt: TGCGCCAGCACTGGGGAGGGGCTCTCACCCCTCCACTTT

j_gene: TRBJ2-1
v_gene: TRBV7-2
d_gene: TRBD2
abundance: many
CDR3aa: CASSLEGGGADEQFF
CDR3nt: TGTGCCAGCAGCTTAGAGGGCGGGGGGGCCGATGAGCAGTTCTTC

j_gene: TRBJ2-1
v_gene: TRBV7-9
d_gene: NA
abundance: many
CDR3aa: CAKPPGPREDEQFF
CDR3nt: TGTGCCAAACCACCGGGCCCCAGGGAGGATGAGCAGTTCTTC

j_gene: TRBJ1-2
v_gene: TRBV7-9
d_gene: NA
abundance: NA
CDR3aa: CASSHFDQKFYGYTF
CDR3nt: TGTGCCAGCAGCCACTTCGACCAGAAATTCTATGGCTACACCTTC

j_gene: TRBJ2-7
v_gene: TRBV7-9
d_gene: TRBD1
abundance: NA
CDR3aa: CASSVGQGTYEQYF
CDR3nt: TGTGCCAGCAGCGTGGGACAGGGCACCTACGAGCAGTACTTC

j_gene: TRBJ2-5
v_gene: TRBV7-3
d_gene: NA
abundance: many
CDR3aa: CASSPGSRGETQYF
CDR3nt: TGTGCCAGCAGCCCCGGAAGCAGGGGAGAGACCCAGTACTTC

j_gene: TRBJ2-3
v_gene: TRBV19
d_gene: NA
abundance: few
CDR3aa: CASSGTEASTDTQYF
CDR3nt: TGTGCCAGTAGTGGCACAGAGGCTAGCACAGATACGCAGTATTTT

j_gene: TRBJ1-5
v_gene: TRBV19
d_gene: NA
abundance: NA
CDR3aa: CASHGWAQPQHF
CDR3nt: TGTGCCAGTCACGGATGGGCTCAGCCCCAGCATTTT

j_gene: TRBJ1-6
v_gene: TRBV29-1
d_gene: NA
abundance: NA
CDR3aa: CSVRQAYNSPLHF
CDR3nt: TGCAGCGTGCGACAGGCGTATAATTCACCCCTCCACTTT

j_gene: TRBJ1-1
v_gene: TRBV5-1
d_gene: NA
abundance: many
CDR3aa: CASSLVGGMNTEAFF
CDR3nt: TGCGCCAGCAGCTTGGTTGGGGGCATGAACACTGAAGCTTTCTTT

j_gene: TRBJ1-1
v_gene: TRBV7-3
d_gene: NA
abundance: few
CDR3aa: CASSPGSGRVNTEAFF
CDR3nt: TGTGCCAGCAGCCCGGGGTCAGGTCGGGTGAACACTGAAGCTTTCTTT

j_gene: TRBJ2-5
v_gene: TRBV12-3/TRBV12-4
d_gene: TRBD2
abundance: many
CDR3aa: CASSWGGGTQETQYF
CDR3nt: TGTGCCAGCAGTTGGGGCGGGGGGACTCAAGAGACCCAGTACTTC

j_gene: TRBJ1-2
v_gene: TRBV6-1
d_gene: NA
abundance: NA
CDR3aa: CASRSLNGLNYGYTF
CDR3nt: TGTGCCAGCAGATCGCTAAACGGCCTTAACTATGGCTACACCTTC

j_gene: TRBJ1-2
v_gene: TRBV5-5
d_gene: NA
abundance: few
CDR3aa: CASSPAPGYSNYGYTF
CDR3nt: TGTGCCAGCAGCCCAGCCCCGGGATATTCTAACTATGGCTACACCTTC

j_gene: TRBJ2-5
v_gene: TRBV5-1
d_gene: NA
abundance: many
CDR3aa: CASSFPRPQETQYF
CDR3nt: TGCGCCAGCAGCTTTCCTAGACCCCAAGAGACCCAGTACTTC

j_gene: TRBJ1-2
v_gene: TRBV5-4
d_gene: NA
abundance: NA
CDR3aa: CASSLHGNYGYTF
CDR3nt: TGTGCCAGCAGCTTACACGGAAACTATGGCTACACCTTC

j_gene: TRBJ2-1
v_gene: TRBV7-3
d_gene: NA
abundance: NA
CDR3aa: CASSLSSSSYNEQFF
CDR3nt: TGTGCCAGCAGCTTAAGCTCGAGCTCCTACAATGAGCAGTTCTTC

j_gene: TRBJ1-1
v_gene: TRBV12-3/TRBV12-4
d_gene: TRBD1
abundance: NA
CDR3aa: CASSGTGGITEAFF
CDR3nt: TGTGCCAGCAGTGGGACAGGGGGGATCACTGAAGCTTTCTTT

j_gene: TRBJ2-2
v_gene: TRBV27
d_gene: TRBD2
abundance: few
CDR3aa: CASSMTSAGTGELFF
CDR3nt: TGTGCCAGCAGTATGACTAGCGCGGGCACCGGGGAGCTGTTTTTT

j_gene: TRBJ1-6
v_gene: TRBV7-8
d_gene: TRBD1
abundance: many
CDR3aa: CASSPDRGEDSPLHF
CDR3nt: TGTGCCAGCAGCCCGGACAGGGGGGAGGATTCACCCCTCCACTTT

j_gene: TRBJ2-7
v_gene: TRBV20-1
d_gene: TRBD2
abundance: NA
CDR3aa: CSALGTSGTSYEQYF
CDR3nt: TGCAGTGCCCTTGGGACTAGCGGAACTTCCTACGAGCAGTACTTC

j_gene: TRBJ2-1
v_gene: TRBV11-2
d_gene: NA
abundance: few
CDR3aa: CASSLVGGGEQFF
CDR3nt: TGTGCCAGCAGCTTAGTAGGGGGAGGAGAGCAGTTCTTC

j_gene: TRBJ1-4
v_gene: TRBV19
d_gene: NA
abundance: few
CDR3aa: CASSMVDGANEKLFF
CDR3nt: TGTGCCAGTAGTATGGTGGACGGTGCTAATGAAAAACTGTTTTTT